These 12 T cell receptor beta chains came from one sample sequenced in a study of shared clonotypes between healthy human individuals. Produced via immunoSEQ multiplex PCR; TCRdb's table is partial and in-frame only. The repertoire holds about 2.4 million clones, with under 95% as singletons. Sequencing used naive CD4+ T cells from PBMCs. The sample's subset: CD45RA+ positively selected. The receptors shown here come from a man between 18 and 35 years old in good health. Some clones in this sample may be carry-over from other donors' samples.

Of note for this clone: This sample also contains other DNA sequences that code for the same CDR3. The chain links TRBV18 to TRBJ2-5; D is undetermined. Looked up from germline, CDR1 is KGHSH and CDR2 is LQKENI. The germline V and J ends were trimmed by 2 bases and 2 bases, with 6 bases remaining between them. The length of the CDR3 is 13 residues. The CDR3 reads CASSPGRQETQYF. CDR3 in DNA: TGTGCCAGCTCACCAGGCAGACAAGAGACCCAGTACTTC.

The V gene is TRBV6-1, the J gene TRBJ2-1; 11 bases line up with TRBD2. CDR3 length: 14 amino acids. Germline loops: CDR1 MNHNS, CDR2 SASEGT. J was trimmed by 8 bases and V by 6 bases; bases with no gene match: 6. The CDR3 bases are TGTGCCAGCAGCCGACTAGCGGGAATGGATGAGCAGTTCTTC. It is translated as CASSRLAGMDEQFF.

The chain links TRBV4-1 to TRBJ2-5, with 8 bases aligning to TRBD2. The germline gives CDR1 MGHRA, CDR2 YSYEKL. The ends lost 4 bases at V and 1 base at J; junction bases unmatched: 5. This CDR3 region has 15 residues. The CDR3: CASSLLGTSQETQYF. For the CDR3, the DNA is TGCGCCAGCAGCCTTCTCGGGACTAGCCAAGAGACCCAGTACTTC.

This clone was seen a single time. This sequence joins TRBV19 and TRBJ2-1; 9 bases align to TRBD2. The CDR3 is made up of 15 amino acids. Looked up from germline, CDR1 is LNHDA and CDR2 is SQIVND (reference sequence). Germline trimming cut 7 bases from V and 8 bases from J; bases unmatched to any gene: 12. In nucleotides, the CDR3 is TGTGCCAGTAAAGAAGGACTAGCGAATGTCCATGAGCAGTTCTTC. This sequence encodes CASKEGLANVHEQFF.

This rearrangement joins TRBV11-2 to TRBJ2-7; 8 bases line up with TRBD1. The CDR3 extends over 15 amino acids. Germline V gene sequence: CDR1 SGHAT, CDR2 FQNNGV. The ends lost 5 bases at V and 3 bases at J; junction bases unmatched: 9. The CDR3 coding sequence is TGTGCCAGCAGCCGAGGGGGGACAGGTCTCTACGAGCAGTACTTC. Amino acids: CASSRGGTGLYEQYF.

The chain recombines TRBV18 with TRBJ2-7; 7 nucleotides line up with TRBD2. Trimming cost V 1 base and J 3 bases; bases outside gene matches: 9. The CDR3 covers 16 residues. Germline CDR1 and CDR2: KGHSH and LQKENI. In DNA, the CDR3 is TGTGCCAGCTCACCACAGGGACTAAATATCAACTACGAGCAGTACTTC. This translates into CASSPQGLNINYEQYF.

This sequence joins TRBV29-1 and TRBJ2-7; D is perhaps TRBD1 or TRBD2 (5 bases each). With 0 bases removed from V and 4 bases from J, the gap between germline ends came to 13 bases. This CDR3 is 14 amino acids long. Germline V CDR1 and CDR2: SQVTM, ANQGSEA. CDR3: CSVEDVGPRYEQYF. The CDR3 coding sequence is TGCAGCGTTGAAGATGTGGGACCGCGATACGAGCAGTACTTC.

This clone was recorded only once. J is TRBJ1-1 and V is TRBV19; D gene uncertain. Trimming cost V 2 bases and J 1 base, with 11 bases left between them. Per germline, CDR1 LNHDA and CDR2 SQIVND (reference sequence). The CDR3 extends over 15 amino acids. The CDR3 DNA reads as TGTGCCAGTAGTATAACAAGGCAGAGGAACACTGAAGCTTTCTTT. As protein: CASSITRQRNTEAFF. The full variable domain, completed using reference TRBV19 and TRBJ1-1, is DGGITQSPKYLFRKEGQNVTLSCEQNLNHDAMYWYRQDPGQGLRLIYYSQIVNDFQKGDIAEGYSVSREKKESFPLTVTSAQKNPTAFYLCASSITRQRNTEAFFGQGTRLTVV.

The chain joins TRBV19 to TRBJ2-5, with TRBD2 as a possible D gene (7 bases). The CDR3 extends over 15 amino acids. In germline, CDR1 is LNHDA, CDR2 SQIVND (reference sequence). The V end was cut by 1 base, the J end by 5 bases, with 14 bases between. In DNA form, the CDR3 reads TGTGCCAGTAGTATAGGTCGGGGGGCTGGTGAGACCCAGTACTTC. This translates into CASSIGRGAGETQYF.

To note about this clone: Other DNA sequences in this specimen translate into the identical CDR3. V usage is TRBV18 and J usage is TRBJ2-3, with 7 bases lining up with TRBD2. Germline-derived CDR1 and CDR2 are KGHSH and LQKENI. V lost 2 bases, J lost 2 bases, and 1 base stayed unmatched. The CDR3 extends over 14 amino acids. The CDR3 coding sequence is TGTGCCAGCTCACCAGCGGGAGCCACAGATACGCAGTATTTT. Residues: CASSPAGATDTQYF.

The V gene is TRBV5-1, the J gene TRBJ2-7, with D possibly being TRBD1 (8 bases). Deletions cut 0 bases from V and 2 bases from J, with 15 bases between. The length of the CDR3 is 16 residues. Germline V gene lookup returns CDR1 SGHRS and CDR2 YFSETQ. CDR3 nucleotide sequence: TGCGCCAGCAGCTTGGAGGGGGGGACAGGAACCTACGAGCAGTACTTC. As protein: CASSLEGGTGTYEQYF.

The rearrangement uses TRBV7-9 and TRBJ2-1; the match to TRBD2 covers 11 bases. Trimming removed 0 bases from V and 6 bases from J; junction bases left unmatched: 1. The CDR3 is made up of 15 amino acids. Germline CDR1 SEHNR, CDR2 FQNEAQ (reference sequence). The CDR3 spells CASSLASGRANEQFF. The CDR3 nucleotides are TGTGCCAGCAGCTTAGCTAGCGGGAGGGCCAATGAGCAGTTCTTC.